Following are 11 T cell receptor beta chains from one sample sequenced in a study of shared clonotypes between healthy human individuals. Generated by immunoSEQ multiplex PCR, the TCRdb table keeps only in-frame clones and is missing some. The sample contains about 2.4 million clones, more than 90% of which appear only once. The sequencing sample was made of naive CD4+ T cells sorted from blood. Subset: CD45RA+ positively selected. These receptors were collected from a man between 18 and 35 years old in good health.

This clone was seen only once. The chain couples TRBV11-2 to TRBJ1-3; no firm D call. Germline loops: CDR1 SGHAT, CDR2 FQNNGV. The CDR3 covers 14 residues. The ends were cut back, 3 bases at V and 5 bases at J, with 11 bases in the middle. In DNA form, the CDR3 reads TGTGCCAGCAGCTTCAGCTTCGGTAGAAACACCATATATTTT. It encodes CASSFSFGRNTIYF.

The chain couples TRBV5-1 to TRBJ2-3; 7 bases are shared with TRBD2. Germline V gene lookup returns CDR1 SGHRS and CDR2 YFSETQ. V lost 2 bases to trimming and J lost 6 bases; unmatched junction nucleotides: 12. There are 16 residues in the CDR3. The CDR3 loop reads CASSLGLTGGLDTQYF. In DNA form, the CDR3 reads TGCGCCAGCAGCTTAGGTTTGACGGGAGGTCTGGATACGCAGTATTTT.

The J gene is TRBJ1-5, the V gene TRBV29-1, with 9 nucleotides matching TRBD1. Germline trimming cut 4 bases from V and 1 base from J; bases unmatched to any gene: 23. There are 21 residues in the CDR3. Per the germline V gene, CDR1 is SQVTM and CDR2 is ANQGSEA. CDR3 protein: CSVAFEERLIRGTGSNQPQHF. The CDR3 DNA sequence: TGCAGCGTTGCCTTTGAGGAACGCCTCATTCGTGGGACAGGGAGCAATCAGCCCCAGCATTTT.

The CDR3 spells CASSLERGQPQHF. CDR3 coding DNA: TGTGCCAGCAGCTTAGAGAGGGGACAGCCCCAGCATTTT. The chain uses TRBV11-1 and TRBJ1-5, with D maybe TRBD1 (5 bases). The CDR3 length is 13 residues. V was clipped by 1 base and J by 7 bases, with 8 bases between them. The germline V gene encodes CDR1 SGHAT and CDR2 FQDESV (reference sequence).

V and J are TRBV6-6 and TRBJ1-1; possibly TRBD1 for D (5 bases). The V gene's germline CDR1 is MNHNY and CDR2 SVGAGI (reference sequence). Trimming pared 3 bases from V and 4 bases from J, leaving 12 bases between. The CDR3 length is 14 residues. CDR3 sequence (DNA): TGTGCCAGCAGTTATGTGGGGGGAATCACTGAAGCTTTCTTT. Translated: CASSYVGGITEAFF.

J is TRBJ2-3 and V is TRBV6-5, with TRBD1 as a possible D gene (6 bases). Per the germline V gene, CDR1 is MNHEY and CDR2 is SVGAGI. This CDR3 region has 13 residues. V lost 6 bases to trimming and J lost 1 base, with 8 bases between them. The CDR3 here is CASRGGGTDTQYF. CDR3 DNA sequence: TGTGCCAGCAGAGGGGGAGGCACAGATACGCAGTATTTT.

The chain recombines TRBV27 with TRBJ2-5, with 10 bases fitting TRBD2. The trim removed 5 bases at V and 3 bases at J, leaving 9 bases unmatched. Germline CDR1 is MNHEY and CDR2 is SMNVEV (reference sequence). The length of the CDR3 is 16 residues. The CDR3 loop reads CASSPPGLAIKETQYF. CDR3 in DNA: TGTGCCAGCAGTCCCCCGGGACTAGCGATAAAAGAGACCCAGTACTTC.

This clone has more than one count but fewer than ten. The chain recombines TRBV29-1 with TRBJ1-3; 8 nucleotides line up with TRBD1. The CDR3 runs 13 residues. Germline loops: CDR1 SQVTM, CDR2 ANQGSEA. With V trimmed by 7 bases and J by 4 bases, 6 bases remained unmatched. The CDR3: CSAVTGAGNTIYF. In DNA, the CDR3 is TGCAGCGCCGTGACAGGGGCAGGAAACACCATATATTTT.

V usage is TRBV9 and J usage is TRBJ1-2; the match to TRBD1 covers 10 bases. The CDR3 is 17 amino acids. The germline V gene encodes CDR1 SGDLS and CDR2 YYNGEE. J lost 0 bases, V lost 2 bases, and 7 bases had no gene match. The CDR3 sequence: CASSVGTGVLSNYGYTF. CDR3 bases: TGTGCCAGCAGCGTGGGGACAGGGGTCCTCTCTAACTATGGCTACACCTTC.

The chain is built from TRBV19 and TRBJ2-2, with TRBD2 identical over 7 bases. J was trimmed by 0 bases and V by 0 bases; bases with no gene match: 7. This CDR3 region has 18 residues. Germline V gene data show CDR1 as LNHDA and CDR2 as SQIVND (reference sequence). The CDR3 nucleotides are TGTGCCAGTAGTATAGAGGCTAGCGGCCCTCCGAACACCGGGGAGCTGTTTTTT. Its translation: CASSIEASGPPNTGELFF.

The chain uses TRBV30 and TRBJ1-4; TRBD1 aligns across 8 bases. Germline-derived CDR1 and CDR2 are GTSNPN and SVGIG (reference sequence). There are 13 residues in the CDR3. V dropped 1 base and J dropped 8; count of bases not matched to a gene: 3. The CDR3 DNA sequence: TGTGCCTGGAGTGGGACAGGGAACGAAAAACTGTTTTTT. Translation gives CAWSGTGNEKLFF. Complete variable domain (other parts from reference TRBV30 and TRBJ1-4): SQTIHQWPATLVQPVGSPLSLECTVEGTSNPNLYWYRQAAGRGLQLLFYSVGIGQISSEVPQNLSASRPQDRQFILSSKKLLLSDSGFYLCAWSGTGNEKLFFGSGTQLSVL.